Reported below is one T cell receptor (beta chain). Antigen unknown. These data come from a study of T-cell memory formation after mild COVID-19. Study-level findings and limits: The finding that pre-infection memory included some responding clones suggested that cross-reactive memory joined. For second-wave clones that peaked at day 37, SARS-CoV-2 specificity went unverified. Mostly located in CM and EM were contracting CD4+ clones, with contracting CD8+ clones located in EMRA.

V lost 1 base, J lost 0 bases, and 19 bases lay in between. From germline, CDR1 is LGHNA and CDR2 YNFKEQ. The CDR3 runs to 18 residues. 5'RACE with constant-segment primers yielded barcoded, UMI-tagged TCR alpha and TCR beta cDNA libraries. Each CDR3 protein gets one entry after TCRdb re-called the 5' RACE reads with MiXCR. The table has 470,000 or so distinct CDR3 sequences, 15% to 20% seen once; the top ten hold about 12%. The receptor's source is an adult woman who had mild COVID-19 (a few samples of this study predate the infection). Cell type and time point are not known. The rearrangement joins TRBV4-2 to TRBJ2-7, with a weak D call TRBD1 (6 bases). The source material was PBMCs or a T cell subset sorted from them (not recorded which). The CDR3: CASSQGPISGHLSYEQYF. In DNA form, the CDR3 reads TGTGCCAGCAGCCAAGGCCCCATCTCGGGACATCTCTCCTACGAGCAGTACTTC.